The 8 T cell receptor beta chains in this list originate from one sample, sequenced in a study of shared clonotypes between healthy human individuals. The data were produced by immunoSEQ multiplex PCR, yet TCRdb's version contains in-frame clones alone and is incomplete. The data show about 2.3 million clones, 85% to 95% seen once. The sample consisted of naive CD4+ T cells from PBMCs. The subset here: CD45RA+ positively selected. Receptors were obtained from a man younger than 35 in good health. Some clones in this sample may be carry-over from other donors' samples.

The chain links TRBV29-1 to TRBJ2-4; D is ambiguous. The V gene lost 4 bases and the J gene lost 0 bases, with 10 bases spanning the gap. This CDR3 spans 14 amino acids. The germline CDR1 and CDR2 sequences are SQVTM and ANQGSEA. The CDR3 loop reads CSVVGRVAKNIQYF. CDR3 coding DNA: TGCAGCGTTGTCGGTAGAGTAGCCAAAAACATTCAGTACTTC.

The chain uses TRBV7-9 and TRBJ1-2, with TRBD1 matching 7 bases. The CDR3 extends over 13 amino acids. V lost 4 bases to trimming and J lost 4 bases; unmatched junction nucleotides: 3. Germline loops: CDR1 SEHNR, CDR2 FQNEAQ (reference sequence). The CDR3: CASSYRTGYGYTF. The CDR3 DNA reads as TGTGCCAGCAGCTACCGGACAGGCTATGGCTACACCTTC.

The V gene is TRBV28, the J gene TRBJ1-1; possibly TRBD1 for D (5 bases). Trimming cost V 5 bases and J 3 bases, with 13 bases left between them. The CDR3 length is 14 residues. CDR1 is MDHEN and CDR2 is SYDVKM in the germline V gene. The CDR3 nucleotides read TGTGCCAGCAGTGTACCAGGCAGGGACACTGAAGCTTTCTTT. Protein product: CASSVPGRDTEAFF.

This rearrangement joins TRBV4-1 to TRBJ2-1; 14 nucleotides agree with TRBD2. The trim removed 4 bases at V and 4 bases at J, leaving 15 bases unmatched. Germline lookup yields CDR1 MGHRA and CDR2 YSYEKL. This CDR3 has 20 amino acids. The CDR3 protein is CASSLDSPGTSGSLYNEQFF. The CDR3 DNA is TGCGCCAGCAGCCTGGACAGTCCCGGGACTAGCGGGAGTCTTTACAATGAGCAGTTCTTC.

The CDR3 DNA sequence: TGCGCCAGCAGCCCAAAGGACAGGGGGCTTTACGAGCAGTACTTC. Protein: CASSPKDRGLYEQYF. This chain connects TRBV23-1 to TRBJ2-7; 11 bases align to TRBD1. TRBV23-1 is an ORF; its function is uncertain. The CDR3 is 15 residues long. Trimming cost V 6 bases and J 4 bases; bases outside gene matches: 8.

About this clone: A junction end diverges from the germline sequence, so it may reflect a read error. The chain links TRBV7-2 to TRBJ2-7; 13 bases are shared with TRBD2. Germline V lookup: CDR1 SGHTA, CDR2 FQGNSA. This CDR3 has 14 residues. CDR3 sequence: CASSFSGLAGELDF. As DNA, the CDR3 is TGTGCCAGCAGCTTCTCCGGACTAGCGGGAGAGCTTGACTTC.

CDR3 nucleotides: TGTGCCAGCAGCTTGACCGGTAGTCAGGCCTCCTACGAGCAGTACTTC. Encoded protein: CASSLTGSQASYEQYF. The chain uses TRBV5-5 and TRBJ2-7; D is unclear. V lost 1 base and J 0 bases, leaving 14 bases between the germline ends. Germline CDR1 is SGHKS and CDR2 is YYEKEE (reference sequence). The CDR3 sequence is 16 residues long.

This chain uses TRBV5-1 with TRBJ2-1; D gene ambiguous. Germline V lookup: CDR1 SGHRS, CDR2 YFSETQ. The CDR3 covers 13 residues. V lost 0 bases, J lost 9 bases, and 10 bases lay in between. The chain's CDR3 is CASSLDPAGEQFF. DNA of the CDR3: TGCGCCAGCAGCTTGGACCCGGCTGGTGAGCAGTTCTTC.